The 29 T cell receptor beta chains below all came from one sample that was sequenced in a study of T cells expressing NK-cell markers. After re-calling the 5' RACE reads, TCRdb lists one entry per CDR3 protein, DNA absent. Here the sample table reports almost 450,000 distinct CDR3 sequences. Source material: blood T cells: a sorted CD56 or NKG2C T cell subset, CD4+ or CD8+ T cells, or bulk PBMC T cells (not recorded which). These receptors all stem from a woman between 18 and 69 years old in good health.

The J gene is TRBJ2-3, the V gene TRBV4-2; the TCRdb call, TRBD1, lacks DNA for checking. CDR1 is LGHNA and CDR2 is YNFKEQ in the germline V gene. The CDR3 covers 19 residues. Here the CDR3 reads CASSRQSGTRRDSTDTQYF.

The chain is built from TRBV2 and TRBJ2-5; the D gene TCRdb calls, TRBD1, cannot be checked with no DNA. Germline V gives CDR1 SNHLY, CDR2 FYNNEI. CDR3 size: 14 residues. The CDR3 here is CASDLRGSKGTQYF.

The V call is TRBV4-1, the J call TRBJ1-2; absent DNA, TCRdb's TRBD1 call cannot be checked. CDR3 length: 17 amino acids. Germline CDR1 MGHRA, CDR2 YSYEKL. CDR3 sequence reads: CASSQDVGGAGLTGYTF.

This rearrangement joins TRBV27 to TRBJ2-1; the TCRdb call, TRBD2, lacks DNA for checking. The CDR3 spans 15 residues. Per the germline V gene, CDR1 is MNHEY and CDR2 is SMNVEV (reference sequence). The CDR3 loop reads CASSLTGPLYNEQFF.

The CDR3 protein is CSARGGTGNTGELFF. The chain is built from TRBV20-1 and TRBJ2-2; no DNA is available, so the TRBD1 call from TCRdb remains unchecked. The germline gives CDR1 DFQATT, CDR2 SNEGSKA (reference sequence). This CDR3 spans 15 amino acids.

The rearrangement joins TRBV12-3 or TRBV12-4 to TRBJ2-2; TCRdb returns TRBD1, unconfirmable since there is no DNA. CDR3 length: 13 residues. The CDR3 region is CASSFSRAGELFF.

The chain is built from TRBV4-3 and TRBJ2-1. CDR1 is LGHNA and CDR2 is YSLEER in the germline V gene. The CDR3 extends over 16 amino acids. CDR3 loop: CASSQEGESSYNEQFF.

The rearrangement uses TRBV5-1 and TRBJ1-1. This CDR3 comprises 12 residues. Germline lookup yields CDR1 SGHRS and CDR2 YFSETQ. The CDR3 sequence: CASSEKNTEAFF.

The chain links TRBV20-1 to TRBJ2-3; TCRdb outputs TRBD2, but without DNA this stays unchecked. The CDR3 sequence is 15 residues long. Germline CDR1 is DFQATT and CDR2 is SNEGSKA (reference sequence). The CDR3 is CSASGRAWVTDTQYF.

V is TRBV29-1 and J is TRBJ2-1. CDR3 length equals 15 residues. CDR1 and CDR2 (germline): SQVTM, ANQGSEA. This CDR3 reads CSVESAVGYYNEQFF.

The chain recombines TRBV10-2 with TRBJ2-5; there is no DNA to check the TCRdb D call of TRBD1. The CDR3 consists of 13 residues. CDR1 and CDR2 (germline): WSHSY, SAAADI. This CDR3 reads CASSTGRGETQYF.

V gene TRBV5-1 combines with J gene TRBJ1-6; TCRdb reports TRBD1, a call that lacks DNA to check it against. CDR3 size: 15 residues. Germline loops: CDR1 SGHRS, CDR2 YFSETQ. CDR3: CASSNGQGMDSPLHF.

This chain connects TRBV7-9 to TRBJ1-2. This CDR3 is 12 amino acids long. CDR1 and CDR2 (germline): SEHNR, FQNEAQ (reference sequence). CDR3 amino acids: CASSQGIEGYTF.

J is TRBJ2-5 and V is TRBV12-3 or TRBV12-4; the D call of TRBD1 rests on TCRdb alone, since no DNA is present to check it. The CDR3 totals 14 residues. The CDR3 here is CASRSVGTQETQYF.

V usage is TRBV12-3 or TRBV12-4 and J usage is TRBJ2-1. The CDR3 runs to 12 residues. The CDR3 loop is CASSLTYNEQFF.

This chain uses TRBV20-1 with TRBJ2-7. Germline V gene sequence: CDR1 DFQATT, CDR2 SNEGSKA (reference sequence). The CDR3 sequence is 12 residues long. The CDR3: CSARKQRYEQYF.

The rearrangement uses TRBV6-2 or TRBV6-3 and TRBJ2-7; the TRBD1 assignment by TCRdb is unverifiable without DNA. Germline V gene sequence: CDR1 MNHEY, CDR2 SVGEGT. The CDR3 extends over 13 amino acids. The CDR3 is CASSRPRNYEQYF.

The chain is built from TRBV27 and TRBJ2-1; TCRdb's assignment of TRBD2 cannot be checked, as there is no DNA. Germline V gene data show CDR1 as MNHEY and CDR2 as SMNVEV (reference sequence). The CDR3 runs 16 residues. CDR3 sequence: CASSFTAGGLGGEQFF.

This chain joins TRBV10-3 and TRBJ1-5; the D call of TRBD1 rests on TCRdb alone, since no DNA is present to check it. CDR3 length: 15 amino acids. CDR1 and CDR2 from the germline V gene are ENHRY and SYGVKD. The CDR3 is CAISETGGSDQPQHF.

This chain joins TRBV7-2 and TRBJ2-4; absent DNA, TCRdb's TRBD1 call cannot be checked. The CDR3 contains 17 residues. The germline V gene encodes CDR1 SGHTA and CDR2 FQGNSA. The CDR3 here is CASSLQPGQIAKNIQYF.

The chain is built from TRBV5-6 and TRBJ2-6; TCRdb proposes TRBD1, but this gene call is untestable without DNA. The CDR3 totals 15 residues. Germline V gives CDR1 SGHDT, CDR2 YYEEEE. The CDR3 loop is CASSLARGRANVLTF.

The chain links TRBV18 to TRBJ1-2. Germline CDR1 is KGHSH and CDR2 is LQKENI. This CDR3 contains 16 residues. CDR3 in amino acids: CASSPPARSPNYGYTF.

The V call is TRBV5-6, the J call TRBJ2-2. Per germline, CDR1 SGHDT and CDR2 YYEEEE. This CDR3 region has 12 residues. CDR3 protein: CASSLQVRELFF. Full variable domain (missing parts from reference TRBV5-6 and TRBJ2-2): DAGVTQSPTHLIKTRGQQVTLRCSPKSGHDTVSWYQQALGQGPQFIFQYYEEEERQRGNFPDRFSGHQFPNYSSELNVNALLLGDSALYLCASSLQVRELFFGEGSRLTVL.

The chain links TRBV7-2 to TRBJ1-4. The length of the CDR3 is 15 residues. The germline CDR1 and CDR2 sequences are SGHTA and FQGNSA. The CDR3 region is CASSSGPTSGEKLFF.

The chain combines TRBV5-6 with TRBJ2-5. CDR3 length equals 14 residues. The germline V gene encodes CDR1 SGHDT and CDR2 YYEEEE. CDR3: CASSLPTGQETQYF.

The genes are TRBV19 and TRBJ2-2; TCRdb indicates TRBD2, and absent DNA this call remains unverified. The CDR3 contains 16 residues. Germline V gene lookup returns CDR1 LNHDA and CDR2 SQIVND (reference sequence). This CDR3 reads CASSIDGGLNTGELFF.

CDR3 sequence reads: CSGQGMNTEAFF. J is TRBJ1-1 and V is TRBV29-1; TCRdb outputs TRBD1, but without DNA this stays unchecked. CDR1 SQVTM and CDR2 ANQGSEA come from the germline V gene. The CDR3 covers 12 residues.

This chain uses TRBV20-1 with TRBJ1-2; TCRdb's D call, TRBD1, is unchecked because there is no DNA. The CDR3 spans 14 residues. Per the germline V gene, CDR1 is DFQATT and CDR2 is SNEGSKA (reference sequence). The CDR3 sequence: CSARGQGLPYGYTF.

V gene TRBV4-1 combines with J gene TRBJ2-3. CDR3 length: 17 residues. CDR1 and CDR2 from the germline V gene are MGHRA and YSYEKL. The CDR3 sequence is CASSQDRGSASTDTQYF.